The clone carrying this T cell receptor beta chain has ten or more counts. The antigen is unknown. The data are from a study of T cells in Graves' hyperthyroidism and ophthalmopathy. Study as a whole: Peripheral blood samples were taken at initial diagnosis, prior to any treatment. Study-level points and caveats: Model output signaled ophthalmopathy a median roughly 6 months ahead of onset.

Germline loops: CDR1 SEHNR, CDR2 FQNEAQ (reference sequence). V lost 1 base and J lost 8; bases outside the gene matches: 6. The CDR3 is 15 amino acids. Patients showing uncontrolled infection, other autoimmune disease, pregnancy or lactation were ineligible. Together with thyroid ultrasound, orbital computed tomography, serum thyroxine and TRAb, clinical symptoms were used for diagnoses. Amplification targeted TCR beta CDR3 regions from RNA transcripts. The HTBI primer set was used in a first-round RT-PCR of the TCR CDR3. One entry per CDR3 protein, called by TCRdb with MiXCR from the multiplex PCR reads. The sample has some 440,000 distinct CDR3 sequences; 15% to 18% are singletons.

The sequenced material came from blood. The chain joins TRBV7-9 to TRBJ2-1, with 9 bases aligning to TRBD1. The origin of this receptor is a woman under 30 with Graves' hyperthyroidism. The CDR3 protein is CASSLVGTGMDEQFF. CDR3 in DNA: TGTGCCAGCAGCTTAGTAGGGACAGGGATGGATGAGCAGTTCTTC.